This TCR beta chain was identified during a study of blood T cell repertoires in COVID-19. Turning to the study itself: Two negative PCRs, clearance, or symptom resolution were required of recovered Cohort 3 donors.

The CDR3 runs to 12 residues. V was trimmed by 0 bases and J by 7 bases, leaving 4 bases between them. The germline V gene encodes CDR1 MNHEY and CDR2 SMNVEV (reference sequence). The protocol was immunoSEQ multiplex PCR, while the TCRdb copy is restricted to in-frame clones and leaves out a portion. The sample consists of over 250,000 clones, around 90% of them appearing once. This clonotype was sampled from a woman aged 55-70 years in a cohort exposed to, infected with or recovered from COVID-19 (not recorded which). The sample comprised PBMCs or T cells enriched from blood (not recorded which). The chain links TRBV27 to TRBJ2-1; unclear D gene. This CDR3 is CASSLSLNEQFF. CDR3 bases: TGTGCCAGCAGTTTATCCCTAAATGAGCAGTTCTTC.